A single sample gave rise to the 27 T cell receptor beta chains below, sequenced in a study of identical twins. MiXCR, applied by TCRdb to the 5' RACE reads, yields one record per CDR3 protein. The sample consists of 450,000 or so distinct CDR3 sequences, more than 13% of them appearing once. The data were also submitted as part of a second study, on yellow fever vaccine responses in identical twins.

Specimen: CD4+ T cells sorted from blood. These receptors were taken from a woman under 30 in good health.

The chain links TRBV11-2 to TRBJ2-3; D is uncertain. CDR1 SGHAT and CDR2 FQNNGV come from the germline V gene. CDR3 length equals 11 residues. V lost 2 bases and J lost 8, with 5 bases in between. The CDR3 bases are TGTGCCAGCAGCTTACCCGGTACGCAGTATTTT. It yields the protein CASSLPGTQYF.

In its sample, this clonotype was seen a few times. The chain combines TRBV24-1 with TRBJ2-2; TRBD1 might be the D (5 bases). With 7 bases removed from V and 1 base from J, the gap between germline ends came to 15 bases. The germline CDR1 and CDR2 sequences are KGHDR and SFDVKD. This CDR3 is 16 amino acids long. The CDR3 region is CATSRQGNVNTGELFF. As DNA, the CDR3 is TGTGCCACCAGCCGCCAGGGCAACGTGAACACCGGGGAGCTGTTTTTT.

This clonotype was counted only a few times. The CDR3 sequence: CSARDYRDSPYEQYF. The CDR3 bases are TGCAGTGCTAGAGATTATCGGGACAGCCCCTACGAGCAGTACTTC. The gene calls are TRBV20-1 and TRBJ2-7, with TRBD1 identical over 7 bases. This CDR3 is 15 amino acids long. The germline gives CDR1 DFQATT, CDR2 SNEGSKA (reference sequence). With 0 bases clipped from V and 2 bases from J, the junction kept 7 bases outside the gene matches.

The V gene is TRBV15, the J gene TRBJ2-1, with D tentatively TRBD2 (5 bases). V shed 5 bases and J shed 7 bases, with 21 bases lying between them. CDR3 length equals 16 residues. The germline CDR1 and CDR2 sequences are LNHNV and YYDKDF (reference sequence). The CDR3 bases are TGTGCCACCAGCCCCGGGGTGGGTGTCAGCGTAAATGAGCAGTTCTTC. Its translation is CATSPGVGVSVNEQFF.

This clonotype was recorded a few times. The V and J genes are TRBV20-1 and TRBJ1-5; TRBD1 agrees at 9 bases. The CDR3 spans 17 residues. CDR1 is DFQATT and CDR2 is SNEGSKA in the germline V gene (reference sequence). Unmatched junction bases numbered 12, after V lost 6 bases and J lost 0 bases. The CDR3 reads CSAEQPDRGFSNQPQHF. Written as DNA, the CDR3 is TGCAGTGCCGAACAACCTGACAGGGGGTTTAGCAATCAGCCCCAGCATTTT.

This clonotype was counted a few times. The rearrangement joins TRBV30 to TRBJ1-2, with no clear D. The germline CDR1 and CDR2 sequences are GTSNPN and SVGIG (reference sequence). V gave up 2 bases and J gave up 5 bases, with 6 bases separating them. This CDR3 has 11 amino acids. The CDR3 nucleotides are TGTGCCTGGAGTCCCTTGTATGGCTACACCTTC. It translates to CAWSPLYGYTF.

This chain joins TRBV9 and TRBJ2-5; D possibly corresponds to TRBD1 (6 bases). V was trimmed by 4 bases and J by 4 bases, leaving 11 bases between them. The CDR3 is 13 residues long. Germline CDR1 reads SGDLS; CDR2 reads YYNGEE. As DNA, the CDR3 is TGTGCCAGCAGCTTCCGGGACACAGAGACCCAGTACTTC. Its protein is CASSFRDTETQYF.

The chain recombines TRBV4-1 with TRBJ2-5; possibly TRBD1 for D (5 bases). Germline V gene data show CDR1 as MGHRA and CDR2 as YSYEKL. The V and J ends lost 1 base and 4 bases respectively, with 10 bases between them. The CDR3 has 14 residues. Written as DNA, the CDR3 is TGCGCCAGCAGCCAAGTCGCCAGGGTAGAGACCCAGTACTTC. It specifies CASSQVARVETQYF.

This rearrangement joins TRBV20-1 to TRBJ2-3, with a possible D match to TRBD2 (5 bases). V lost 5 bases, J lost 3 bases, and 15 bases lay in between. Germline-derived CDR1 and CDR2 are DFQATT and SNEGSKA (reference sequence). The CDR3 has 14 amino acids. The CDR3 loop is CSARLLRSTDTQYF. CDR3 sequence (DNA): TGCAGTGCTCGACTACTAAGGTCAACAGATACGCAGTATTTT.

This clonotype has a handful of counts. The chain combines TRBV5-5 with TRBJ2-1; D remains ambiguous. Germline V gene data show CDR1 as SGHKS and CDR2 as YYEKEE (reference sequence). V was clipped by 2 bases and J by 2 bases, with 11 bases between them. This CDR3 region has 15 residues. In DNA, the CDR3 is TGTGCCAGCAGCTTCTCAGTATTAACCTACAATGAGCAGTTCTTC. Translation: CASSFSVLTYNEQFF.

This clonotype occurred a few times. The chain has TRBV20-1 and TRBJ2-7; 7 bases line up with TRBD1. This CDR3 is built from 13 residues. Germline trimming cut 0 bases from V and 2 bases from J; bases unmatched to any gene: 1. Per the germline V gene, CDR1 is DFQATT and CDR2 is SNEGSKA (reference sequence). The CDR3 nucleotides are TGCAGTGCTAGAGAGACAGGGACCTACGAGCAGTACTTC. Amino acids: CSARETGTYEQYF.

In this sample, this clonotype turned up a few times. This rearrangement joins TRBV29-1 to TRBJ1-2; D not certain. The germline V gene has CDR1 SQVTM and CDR2 ANQGSEA. V shed 1 base and J shed 2 bases, with 8 bases lying between them. This CDR3 region has 13 residues. The CDR3 is CSVEVWSNYGYTF. CDR3 nucleotide sequence: TGCAGCGTTGAAGTATGGTCCAACTATGGCTACACCTTC.

This sequence joins TRBV12-3 or TRBV12-4 and TRBJ2-3; D is perhaps TRBD1 (5 bases). CDR3 length: 12 residues. V lost 7 bases to trimming and J lost 4 bases, with 9 bases between them. CDR3 loop: CASNRGADTQYF. For the CDR3, the DNA is TGTGCCAGCAATAGGGGCGCAGATACGCAGTATTTT.

V gene TRBV28 combines with J gene TRBJ2-6; no clear D. This CDR3 has 17 amino acids. The V end was cut by 5 bases, the J end by 4 bases, with 18 bases between. The germline V gene has CDR1 MDHEN and CDR2 SYDVKM. CDR3 loop: CASSVTLGSLGANVLTF. CDR3 nucleotides: TGTGCCAGCAGTGTCACCCTGGGGTCTCTGGGGGCCAACGTCCTGACTTTC.

This clonotype occurred a few times. V gene TRBV29-1 combines with J gene TRBJ2-1; D possibly matches TRBD1 or TRBD2 (5 bases each). V was pared by 4 bases and J by 2 bases, with 12 bases between. The germline V gene has CDR1 SQVTM and CDR2 ANQGSEA. The CDR3 sequence is 14 residues long. The CDR3 is CSVGGTFPYNEQFF. The CDR3 DNA reads as TGCAGCGTTGGGGGGACCTTCCCCTACAATGAGCAGTTCTTC.

The V gene is TRBV4-2, the J gene TRBJ2-5, with 10 bases matching TRBD2. Germline loops: CDR1 LGHNA, CDR2 YNFKEQ. The CDR3 totals 16 residues. Unmatched junction bases numbered 3, after V lost 0 bases and J lost 2 bases. The CDR3 region is CASSQEWTSGQETQYF. The CDR3 DNA reads as TGTGCCAGCAGCCAAGAGTGGACTAGCGGACAAGAGACCCAGTACTTC.

This clonotype occurred a few times. V is TRBV4-2 and J is TRBJ2-7; perhaps D is TRBD1 or TRBD2 (6 bases each). CDR1 and CDR2 from the germline V gene are LGHNA and YNFKEQ. Deletions cut 1 base from V and 6 bases from J, with 22 bases between. This CDR3 has 17 amino acids. The CDR3 sequence is CASSQGAKGGRGSEQYF. Written as DNA, the CDR3 is TGTGCCAGCAGCCAAGGGGCGAAGGGGGGTCGGGGGAGCGAGCAGTACTTC.

The chain employs TRBV11-2 and TRBJ2-1; D ambiguous. Per the germline V gene, CDR1 is SGHAT and CDR2 is FQNNGV. The V and J ends lost 7 bases and 3 bases respectively, with 13 bases between them. The CDR3 sequence is 14 residues long. CDR3: CASTSLPYYNEQFF. CDR3 DNA sequence: TGTGCCAGCACCTCCCTCCCCTACTACAATGAGCAGTTCTTC.

In this sample, this clonotype turned up many times. CDR3 loop: CASRPGTVNPYGYTF. In DNA form, the CDR3 reads TGTGCCAGCAGACCGGGGACAGTCAACCCTTATGGCTACACCTTC. The chain carries TRBV27 and TRBJ1-2; 7 positions agree with TRBD1. V lost 6 bases, J lost 5 bases, and 12 bases stayed unmatched. The CDR3 sequence is 15 residues long. CDR1 and CDR2 from the germline V gene are MNHEY and SMNVEV (reference sequence).

This clonotype was found a few times. The rearrangement links TRBV27 to TRBJ1-5, with no clear D. Deletions cut 2 bases from V and 2 bases from J, with 7 bases between. The CDR3 extends over 14 amino acids. Per germline, CDR1 MNHEY and CDR2 SMNVEV (reference sequence). CDR3 DNA sequence: TGTGCCAGCAGTTTAGGGCAGCGCAATCAGCCCCAGCATTTT. Its protein product is CASSLGQRNQPQHF.

The V and J genes are TRBV29-1 and TRBJ1-6, with 7 bases fitting TRBD1. The germline V gene has CDR1 SQVTM and CDR2 ANQGSEA. The CDR3 is made up of 13 amino acids. V trimming: 6 bases; J trimming: 5 bases; junction bases outside the gene matches: 4. This chain's CDR3 is CSVRTGDNSPLHF. The CDR3 nucleotides read TGCAGCGTAAGGACAGGTGATAATTCACCCCTCCACTTT.

This clonotype came up a few times. V is TRBV6-5 and J is TRBJ2-5; 8 positions agree with TRBD2. J lost 3 bases, V lost 2 bases, and 5 bases had no gene match. This CDR3 contains 15 residues. From germline, CDR1 is MNHEY and CDR2 SVGAGI. CDR3 DNA sequence: TGTGCCAGCAGTTACGTGGCGGGAGGAGAAGAGACCCAGTACTTC. The encoded protein is CASSYVAGGEETQYF.

The chain has TRBV6-2 or TRBV6-3 and TRBJ2-3, with D unresolved. Germline V lookup: CDR1 MNHEY, CDR2 SVGEGT. The CDR3 sequence is 12 residues long. The germline V and J ends were trimmed by 2 bases and 10 bases, with 10 bases remaining between them. CDR3 nucleotides: TGTGCCAGCAGTTACCCCCCCGCCGCGCAGTATTTT. Translated: CASSYPPAAQYF.

V and J are TRBV6-1 and TRBJ2-1, with unresolved D. This CDR3 region has 14 residues. Deletions cut 6 bases from V and 9 bases from J, with 18 bases between. In germline, CDR1 is MNHNS, CDR2 SASEGT. The DNA of the CDR3 is TGTGCCAGCAGGATGGGTTTCTCGTCGGGTGAGCAGTTCTTC. Its translation: CASRMGFSSGEQFF.

This clonotype was detected many times. The rearrangement links TRBV10-3 to TRBJ2-3; possibly TRBD2 for D (6 bases). V was trimmed by 10 bases and J by 0 bases, leaving 17 bases between them. Per the germline V gene, CDR1 is ENHRY and CDR2 is SYGVKD. CDR3 size: 15 residues. The CDR3 DNA follows: TGTGCCACCAACCCGATCCGGGGGAGCACAGATACGCAGTATTTT. It codes for CATNPIRGSTDTQYF.

This chain links TRBV2 with TRBJ2-3, with a possible D match to TRBD2 (6 bases). In germline, CDR1 is SNHLY, CDR2 FYNNEI. The V end lost 8 bases, the J end lost 2 bases, and 14 bases lay between the germline ends. The CDR3 extends over 14 amino acids. This chain's CDR3 is CASGRSRATDTQYF. The CDR3 nucleotides are TGTGCCAGCGGGAGGTCGAGGGCCACAGATACGCAGTATTTT.

V usage is TRBV20-1 and J usage is TRBJ2-3; possible D gene TRBD2, 6 bases. V was clipped by 5 bases and J by 0 bases, with 12 bases between them. Germline values: CDR1 DFQATT, CDR2 SNEGSKA (reference sequence). The CDR3 has 14 amino acids. CDR3 sequence: CSARLGLSTDTQYF. The DNA of the CDR3 is TGCAGTGCTCGACTAGGGCTAAGCACAGATACGCAGTATTTT.